This T cell receptor (beta chain) appears in the sequencing data of a study of T cells in Graves' hyperthyroidism and ophthalmopathy. This clonotype was found many times. Amplified TCR beta CDR3 regions derived from RNA transcripts. A set of HTBI primers served as the primers for a first-round RT-PCR of the TCR CDR3. TCRdb passed the multiplex PCR reads through MiXCR, listing each CDR3 protein once. Of 650,000 to 850,000 distinct CDR3 sequences detected, roughly a sixth appear once; the ten largest clones hold about a sixth. The sample comprised blood. The source of this sequence is a woman in her forties or fifties with Graves' hyperthyroidism that later progressed to Graves' ophthalmopathy.

The DNA for the CDR3 is TGTGCCAGCAGTTTAGCCCTAGCGGGGGCAGCAGATACGCAGTATTTT. This codes for CASSLALAGAADTQYF. The rearrangement links TRBV27 to TRBJ2-3; TRBD2 aligns across 10 bases. CDR1 and CDR2 (germline): MNHEY, SMNVEV (reference sequence). J was trimmed by 4 bases and V by 2 bases; bases with no gene match: 6. The CDR3 spans 16 residues.